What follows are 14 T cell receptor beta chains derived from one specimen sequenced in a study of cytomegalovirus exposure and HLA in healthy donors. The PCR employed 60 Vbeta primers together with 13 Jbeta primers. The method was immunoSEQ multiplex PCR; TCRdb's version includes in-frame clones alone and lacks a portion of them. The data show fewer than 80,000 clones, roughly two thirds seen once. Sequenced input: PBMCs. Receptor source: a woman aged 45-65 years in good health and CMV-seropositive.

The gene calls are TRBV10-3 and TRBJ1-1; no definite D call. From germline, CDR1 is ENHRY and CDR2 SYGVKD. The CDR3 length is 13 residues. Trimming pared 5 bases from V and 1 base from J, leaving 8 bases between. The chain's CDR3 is CAISRQENTEAFF. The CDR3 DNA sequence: TGTGCCATCAGTAGACAAGAGAACACTGAAGCTTTCTTT.

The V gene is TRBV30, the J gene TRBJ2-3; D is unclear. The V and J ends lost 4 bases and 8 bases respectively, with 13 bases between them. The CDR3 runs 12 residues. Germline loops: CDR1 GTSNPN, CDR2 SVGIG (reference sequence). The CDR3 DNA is TGTGCCTGGATCCATCTCGGAGTTACGCAGTATTTT. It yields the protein CAWIHLGVTQYF.

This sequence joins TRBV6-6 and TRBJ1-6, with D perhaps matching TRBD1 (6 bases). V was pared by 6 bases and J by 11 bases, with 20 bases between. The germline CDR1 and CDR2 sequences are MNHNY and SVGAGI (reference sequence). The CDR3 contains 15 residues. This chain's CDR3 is CASSPSLTGAPPLHF. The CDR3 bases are TGTGCCAGCAGCCCCTCTTTGACAGGAGCCCCACCCCTCCACTTT.

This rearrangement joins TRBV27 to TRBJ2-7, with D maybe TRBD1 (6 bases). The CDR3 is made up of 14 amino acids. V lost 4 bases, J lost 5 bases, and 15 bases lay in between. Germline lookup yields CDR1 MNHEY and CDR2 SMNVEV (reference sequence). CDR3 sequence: CASSSRDTGNEQYF. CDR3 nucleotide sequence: TGTGCCAGCAGTTCTAGGGACACAGGGAACGAGCAGTACTTC.

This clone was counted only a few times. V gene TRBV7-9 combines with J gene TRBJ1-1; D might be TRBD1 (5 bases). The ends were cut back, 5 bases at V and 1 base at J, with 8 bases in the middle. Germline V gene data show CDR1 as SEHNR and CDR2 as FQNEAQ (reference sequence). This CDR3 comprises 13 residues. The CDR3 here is CASSSDRNTEAFF. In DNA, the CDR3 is TGTGCCAGCAGCAGCGACAGGAACACTGAAGCTTTCTTT. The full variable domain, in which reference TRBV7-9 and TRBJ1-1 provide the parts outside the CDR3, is DTGVSQNPRHKITKRGQNVTFRCDPISEHNRLYWYRQTLGQGPEFLTYFQNEAQLEKSRLLSDRFSAERPKGSFSTLEIQRTEQGDSAMYLCASSSDRNTEAFFGQGTRLTVV.

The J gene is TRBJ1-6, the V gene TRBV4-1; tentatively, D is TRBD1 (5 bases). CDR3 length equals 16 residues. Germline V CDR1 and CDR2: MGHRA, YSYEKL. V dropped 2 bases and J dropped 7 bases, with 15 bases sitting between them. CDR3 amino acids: CASSQFVTGRNSPLHF. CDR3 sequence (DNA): TGCGCCAGCAGCCAATTTGTAACAGGCCGGAATTCACCCCTCCACTTT.

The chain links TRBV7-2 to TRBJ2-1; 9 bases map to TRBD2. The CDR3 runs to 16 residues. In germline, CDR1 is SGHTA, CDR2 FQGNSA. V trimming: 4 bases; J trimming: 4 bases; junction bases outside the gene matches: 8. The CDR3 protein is CASSYRGGGVYNEQFF. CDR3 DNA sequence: TGTGCCAGCAGCTACCGGGGCGGGGGGGTTTACAATGAGCAGTTCTTC.

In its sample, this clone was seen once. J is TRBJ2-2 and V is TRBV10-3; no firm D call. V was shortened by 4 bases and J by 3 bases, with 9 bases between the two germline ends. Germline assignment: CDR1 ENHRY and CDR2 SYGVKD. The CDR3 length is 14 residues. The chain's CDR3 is CAISVTFYTGELFF. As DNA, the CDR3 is TGTGCCATCAGTGTTACTTTTTACACCGGGGAGCTGTTTTTT.

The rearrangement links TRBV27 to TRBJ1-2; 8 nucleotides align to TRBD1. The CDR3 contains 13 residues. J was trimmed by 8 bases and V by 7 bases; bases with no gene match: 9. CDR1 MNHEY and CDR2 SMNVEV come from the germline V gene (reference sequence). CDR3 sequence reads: CASTDGQGQGYTF. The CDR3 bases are TGTGCCAGCACCGACGGACAGGGACAGGGCTACACCTTC.

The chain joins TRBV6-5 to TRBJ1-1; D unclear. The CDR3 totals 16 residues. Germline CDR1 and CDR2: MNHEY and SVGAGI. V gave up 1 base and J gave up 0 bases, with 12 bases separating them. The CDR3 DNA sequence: TGTGCCAGCAGTTACTTCTCCCGGCGGATGAACACTGAAGCTTTCTTT. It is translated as CASSYFSRRMNTEAFF.

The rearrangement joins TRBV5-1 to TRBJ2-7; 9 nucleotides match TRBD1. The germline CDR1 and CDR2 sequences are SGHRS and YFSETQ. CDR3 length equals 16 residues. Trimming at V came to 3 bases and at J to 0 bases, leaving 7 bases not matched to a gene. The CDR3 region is CASSSGTGLGSYEQYF. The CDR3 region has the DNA TGCGCCAGCAGCTCCGGGACAGGGTTGGGCTCCTACGAGCAGTACTTC. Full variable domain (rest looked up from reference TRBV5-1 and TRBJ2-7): KAGVTQTPRYLIKTRGQQVTLSCSPISGHRSVSWYQQTPGQGLQFLFEYFSETQRNKGNFPGRFSGRQFSNSRSEMNVSTLELGDSALYLCASSSGTGLGSYEQYFGPGTRLTVT.

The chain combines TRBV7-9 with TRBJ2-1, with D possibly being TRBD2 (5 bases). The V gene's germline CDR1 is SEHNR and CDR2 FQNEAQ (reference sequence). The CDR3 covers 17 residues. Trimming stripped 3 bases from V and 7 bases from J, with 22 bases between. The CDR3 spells CASSFGPGGRQGNEQFF. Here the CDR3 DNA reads TGTGCCAGCAGCTTTGGACCCGGAGGCCGACAAGGTAATGAGCAGTTCTTC.

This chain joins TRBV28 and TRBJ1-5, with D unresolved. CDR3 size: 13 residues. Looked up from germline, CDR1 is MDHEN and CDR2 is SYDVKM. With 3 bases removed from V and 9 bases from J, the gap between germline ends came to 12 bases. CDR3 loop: CASSFPLTGPQHF. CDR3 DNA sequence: TGTGCCAGCAGTTTCCCCCTAACCGGGCCCCAGCATTTT.

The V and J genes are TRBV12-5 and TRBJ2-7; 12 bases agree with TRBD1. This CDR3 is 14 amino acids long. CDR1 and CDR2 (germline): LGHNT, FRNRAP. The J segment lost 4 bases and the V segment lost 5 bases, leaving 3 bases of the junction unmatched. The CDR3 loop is CASGPGQGAYEQYF. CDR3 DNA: TGTGCTAGTGGTCCGGGACAGGGGGCATACGAGCAGTACTTC.